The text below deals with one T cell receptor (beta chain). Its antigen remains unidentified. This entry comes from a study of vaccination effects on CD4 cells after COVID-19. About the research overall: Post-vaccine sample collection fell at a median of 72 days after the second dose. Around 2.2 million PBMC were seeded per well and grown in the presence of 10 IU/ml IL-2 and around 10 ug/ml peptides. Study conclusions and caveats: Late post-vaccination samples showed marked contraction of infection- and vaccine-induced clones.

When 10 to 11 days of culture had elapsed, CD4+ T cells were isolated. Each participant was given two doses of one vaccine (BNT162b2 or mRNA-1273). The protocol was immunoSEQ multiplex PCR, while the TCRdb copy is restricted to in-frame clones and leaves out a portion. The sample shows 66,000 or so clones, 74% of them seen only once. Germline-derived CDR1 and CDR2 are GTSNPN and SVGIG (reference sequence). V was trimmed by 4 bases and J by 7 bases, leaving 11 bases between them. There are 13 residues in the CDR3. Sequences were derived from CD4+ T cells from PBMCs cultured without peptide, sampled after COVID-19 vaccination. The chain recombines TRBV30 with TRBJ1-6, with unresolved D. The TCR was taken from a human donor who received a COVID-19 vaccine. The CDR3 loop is CAWNRSPNSPLHF. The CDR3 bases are TGTGCCTGGAATCGGTCCCCCAATTCACCCCTCCACTTT.